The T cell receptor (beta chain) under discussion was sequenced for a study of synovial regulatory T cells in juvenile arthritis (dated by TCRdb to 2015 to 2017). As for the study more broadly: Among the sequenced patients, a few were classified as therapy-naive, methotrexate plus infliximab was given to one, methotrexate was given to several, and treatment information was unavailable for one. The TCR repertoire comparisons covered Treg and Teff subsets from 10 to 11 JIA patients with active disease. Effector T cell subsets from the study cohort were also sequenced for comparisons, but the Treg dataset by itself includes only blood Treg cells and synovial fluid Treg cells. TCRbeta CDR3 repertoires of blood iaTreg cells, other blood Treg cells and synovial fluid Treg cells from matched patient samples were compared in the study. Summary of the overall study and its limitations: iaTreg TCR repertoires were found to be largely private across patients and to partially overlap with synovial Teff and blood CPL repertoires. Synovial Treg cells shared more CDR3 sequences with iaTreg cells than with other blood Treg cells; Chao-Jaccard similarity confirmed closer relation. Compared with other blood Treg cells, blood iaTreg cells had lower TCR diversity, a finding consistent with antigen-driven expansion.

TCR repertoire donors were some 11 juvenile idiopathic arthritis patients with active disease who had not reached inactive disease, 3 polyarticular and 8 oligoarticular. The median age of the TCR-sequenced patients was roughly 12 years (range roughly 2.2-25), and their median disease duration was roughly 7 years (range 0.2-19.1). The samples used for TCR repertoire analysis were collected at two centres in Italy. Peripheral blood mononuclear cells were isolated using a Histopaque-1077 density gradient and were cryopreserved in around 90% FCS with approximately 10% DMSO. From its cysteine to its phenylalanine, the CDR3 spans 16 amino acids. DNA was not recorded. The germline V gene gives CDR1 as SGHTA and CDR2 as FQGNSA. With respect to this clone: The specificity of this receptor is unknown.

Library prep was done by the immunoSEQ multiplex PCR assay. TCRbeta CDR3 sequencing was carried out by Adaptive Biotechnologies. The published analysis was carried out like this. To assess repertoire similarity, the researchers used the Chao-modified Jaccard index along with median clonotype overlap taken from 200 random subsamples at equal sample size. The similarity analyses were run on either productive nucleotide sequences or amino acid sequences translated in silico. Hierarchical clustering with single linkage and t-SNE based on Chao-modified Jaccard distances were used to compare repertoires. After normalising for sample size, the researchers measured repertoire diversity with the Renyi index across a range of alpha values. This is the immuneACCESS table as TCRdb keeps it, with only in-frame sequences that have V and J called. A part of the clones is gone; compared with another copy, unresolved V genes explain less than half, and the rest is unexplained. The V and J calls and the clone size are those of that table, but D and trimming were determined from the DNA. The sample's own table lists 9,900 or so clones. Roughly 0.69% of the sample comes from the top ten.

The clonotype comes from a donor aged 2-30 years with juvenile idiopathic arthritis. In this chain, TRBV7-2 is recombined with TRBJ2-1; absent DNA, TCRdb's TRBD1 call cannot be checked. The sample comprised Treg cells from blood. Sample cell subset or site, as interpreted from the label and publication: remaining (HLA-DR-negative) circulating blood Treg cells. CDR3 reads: CASSLVGRGPYNEQFF.